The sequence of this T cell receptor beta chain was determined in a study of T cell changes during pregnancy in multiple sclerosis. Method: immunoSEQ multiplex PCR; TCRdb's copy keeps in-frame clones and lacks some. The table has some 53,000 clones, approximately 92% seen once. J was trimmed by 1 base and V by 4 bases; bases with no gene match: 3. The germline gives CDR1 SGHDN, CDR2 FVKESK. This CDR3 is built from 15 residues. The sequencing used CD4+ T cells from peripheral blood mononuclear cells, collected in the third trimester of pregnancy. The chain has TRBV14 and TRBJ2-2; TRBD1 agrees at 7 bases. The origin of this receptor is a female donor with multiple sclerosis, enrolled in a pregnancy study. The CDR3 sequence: CASSLWTGNTGELFF. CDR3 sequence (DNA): TGTGCCAGCAGCCTTTGGACAGGGAACACCGGGGAGCTGTTTTTT.